One sample yielded the 22 T cell receptor beta chains listed below, sequenced in a study of blood T cells in healthy people across ages. Together with a sample-barcoded 5' primer, a J-beta primer mix was included in a second PCR lasting about 6 to 12 cycles. Each CDR3 protein is one row after TCRdb ran MiXCR on the 5' RACE reads. The table has around 1,000,000 distinct CDR3 sequences, 25% seen once. Another study also made use of these data, one on T cells of mothers and their children.

The sample taken for sequencing was blood. The receptors here all came from a girl aged 2 to 10 in good health.

The rearrangement links TRBV14 to TRBJ2-5, with D possibly being TRBD1 or TRBD2 (6 bases each). Germline CDR1 is SGHDN and CDR2 is FVKESK. This CDR3 has 14 amino acids. The V gene lost 1 base and the J gene lost 4 bases, with 10 bases spanning the gap. Here the CDR3 reads CASSQGGARETQYF. Written as DNA, the CDR3 is TGTGCCAGCAGCCAAGGGGGGGCCCGAGAGACCCAGTACTTC.

V is TRBV9 and J is TRBJ2-5, with a possible D match to TRBD1 (6 bases). Germline CDR1 reads SGDLS; CDR2 reads YYNGEE. The CDR3 spans 14 residues. Trimming shortened V by 3 bases and J by 7 bases, and 16 bases separated the two germline ends. The CDR3, as DNA: TGTGCCAGCAGCGATACAGGGCCCCGGGGGACCCAGTACTTC. Translated: CASSDTGPRGTQYF.

This clonotype turned up a few times. The chain carries TRBV20-1 and TRBJ1-5, with a possible D match to TRBD1 (6 bases). Trimming cost V 6 bases and J 1 base, with 16 bases left between them. Per the germline V gene, CDR1 is DFQATT and CDR2 is SNEGSKA (reference sequence). The CDR3 sequence is 15 residues long. CDR3 nucleotide sequence: TGCAGTGCCCAAAGGGGGGAGGGGAGCAATCAGCCCCAGCATTTT. Its protein is CSAQRGEGSNQPQHF.

This chain uses TRBV7-3 with TRBJ2-1; 12 bases are a match to TRBD2. Germline loops: CDR1 SGHTA, CDR2 FQGTGA. J was trimmed by 6 bases and V by 5 bases; bases with no gene match: 5. The CDR3 totals 15 residues. In nucleotides, the CDR3 is TGTGCCAGCAGCCCTAGCGGGGGGGACCTCAATGAGCAGTTCTTC. Amino acids: CASSPSGGDLNEQFF.

The J gene is TRBJ2-4, the V gene TRBV20-1, with 9 bases identical to TRBD2. The length of the CDR3 is 14 residues. CDR1 and CDR2 (germline): DFQATT, SNEGSKA (reference sequence). V lost 3 bases to trimming and J lost 6 bases; unmatched junction nucleotides: 6. This CDR3 is CSASRPAGGNIQYF. The CDR3 coding sequence is TGCAGTGCTAGTCGCCCAGCGGGAGGAAACATTCAGTACTTC.

This clonotype was counted many times. The chain joins TRBV7-2 to TRBJ2-7; 13 bases agree with TRBD2. This CDR3 is built from 15 residues. The V gene's germline CDR1 is SGHTA and CDR2 FQGNSA. J lost 1 base, V lost 5 bases, and 2 bases had no gene match. CDR3 loop: CASSLLAGGSYEQYF. The CDR3 nucleotides read TGTGCCAGCAGCCTACTAGCGGGAGGGTCCTACGAGCAGTACTTC.

This clonotype was detected a few times. The J gene is TRBJ2-5, the V gene TRBV29-1, with 9 positions matching TRBD1. With V trimmed by 6 bases and J by 4 bases, 3 bases remained unmatched. This CDR3 is 12 amino acids long. The V gene's germline CDR1 is SQVTM and CDR2 ANQGSEA. This chain's CDR3 is CSVNRGPETQYF. In nucleotides, the CDR3 is TGCAGCGTCAACAGGGGGCCAGAGACCCAGTACTTC.

This clonotype was observed a few times. The V call is TRBV28, the J call TRBJ2-5; 12 bases fit TRBD2. The J call may not be correct, given that the DNA end is closer to TRBJ2-1. The germline gives CDR1 MDHEN, CDR2 SYDVKM. CDR3 length: 14 amino acids. This CDR3 reads CASSPGLAGYGQFF. CDR3 DNA: TGTGCCAGCAGTCCGGGACTAGCGGGTTATGGGCAGTTCTTC.

The table lists this clonotype with a few counts. V and J are TRBV29-1 and TRBJ1-5; the D gene is possibly TRBD1 (5 bases). The ends were cut back, 4 bases at V and 5 bases at J, with 9 bases in the middle. Germline values: CDR1 SQVTM, CDR2 ANQGSEA. The CDR3 totals 12 residues. In DNA, the CDR3 is TGCAGCGTTGGACAGAACTATCAGCCCCAGCATTTT. It codes for CSVGQNYQPQHF.

The V call is TRBV7-9, the J call TRBJ1-5; the D gene is possibly TRBD1 (6 bases). CDR3 size: 15 residues. Trimming stripped 5 bases from V and 7 bases from J, with 18 bases between. Germline V gene data show CDR1 as SEHNR and CDR2 as FQNEAQ (reference sequence). For the CDR3, the DNA is TGTGCCAGCAGCCGCGGGACACGGGACGTCCAGCCCCAGCATTTT. Protein: CASSRGTRDVQPQHF.

The J gene is TRBJ2-4, the V gene TRBV7-8; TRBD1 matches 10 bases. The germline V gene has CDR1 SGHVS and CDR2 FQNEAQ. This CDR3 is built from 17 residues. V shed 6 bases and J 7 bases; nucleotides not matched to a gene: 15. The CDR3 protein is CASSTNPGQGLQNIQYF. The CDR3 DNA sequence: TGTGCCAGCAGTACAAACCCGGGACAGGGGCTTCAGAACATTCAGTACTTC.

This clonotype appeared a few times. In nucleotides, the CDR3 is TGTGCCAGCAGCTTCCAAAGCGGGGGAGGGGATACGCAGTATTTT. It encodes CASSFQSGGGDTQYF. This sequence joins TRBV11-2 and TRBJ2-3; 8 nucleotides agree with TRBD2. J was trimmed by 6 bases and V by 3 bases; bases with no gene match: 8. This CDR3 contains 15 residues. CDR1 and CDR2 from the germline V gene are SGHAT and FQNNGV.

This clonotype was seen more than once but under ten times. The V and J genes are TRBV29-1 and TRBJ1-1; 8 bases line up with TRBD1. The germline V gene has CDR1 SQVTM and CDR2 ANQGSEA. Trimming removed 6 bases from V and 4 bases from J; junction bases left unmatched: 7. The CDR3 runs 13 residues. Here the CDR3 DNA reads TGCAGCGTACAGGGGGGGGATCGCACTGAAGCTTTCTTT. Translated, it gives CSVQGGDRTEAFF.

V is TRBV5-4 and J is TRBJ1-2; no definite D call. V lost 0 bases and J lost 1, with 7 bases in between. Looked up from germline, CDR1 is SGHNT and CDR2 is YYREEE (reference sequence). The CDR3 totals 14 residues. CDR3: CASSLEDFNYGYTF. The CDR3, as DNA: TGTGCCAGCAGCTTGGAGGACTTTAACTATGGCTACACCTTC.

This clonotype was recorded many times. This chain's CDR3 is CSARDAISVSGSPVETQYF. The CDR3 coding sequence is TGCAGTGCTAGAGATGCCATAAGCGTTAGCGGGAGCCCGGTAGAGACCCAGTACTTC. The chain has TRBV20-1 and TRBJ2-5; 9 bases fit TRBD2. CDR1 and CDR2 from the germline V gene are DFQATT and SNEGSKA (reference sequence). V lost 0 bases and J lost 4; bases outside the gene matches: 18. CDR3 length equals 19 residues.

This chain connects TRBV20-1 to TRBJ1-5, with D unclear. V was cut by 3 bases and J by 0 bases, with 12 bases left in between. CDR3 length equals 15 residues. CDR1 and CDR2 (germline): DFQATT, SNEGSKA (reference sequence). The CDR3 protein is CSASFSGYSNQPQHF. CDR3 in DNA: TGCAGTGCTAGCTTTTCCGGTTATAGCAATCAGCCCCAGCATTTT.

The genes are TRBV20-1 and TRBJ2-1; 11 bases agree with TRBD2. The trim removed 6 bases at V and 3 bases at J, leaving 16 bases unmatched. The CDR3 covers 18 residues. Per the germline V gene, CDR1 is DFQATT and CDR2 is SNEGSKA (reference sequence). CDR3 coding DNA: TGCAGTGCACTAATCCGACCCGGGACTAGCGGTATCTACAATGAGCAGTTCTTC. Its translation: CSALIRPGTSGIYNEQFF.

The chain couples TRBV6-6 to TRBJ1-2, with D uncertain. The length of the CDR3 is 13 residues. From germline, CDR1 is MNHNY and CDR2 SVGAGI (reference sequence). The ends were cut back, 2 bases at V and 4 bases at J, with 8 bases in the middle. CDR3 region: CASSYEGTYGYTF. The CDR3 DNA sequence: TGTGCCAGCAGTTACGAGGGCACCTATGGCTACACCTTC.

This clonotype was observed a handful of times. A read error may produce the germline difference seen at one junction end. The gene calls are TRBV29-1 and TRBJ2-5; TRBD2 matches 9 bases. Germline V gene lookup returns CDR1 SQVTM and CDR2 ANQGSEA. The CDR3 loop spans 13 amino acids. CDR3 in amino acids: CSARTSETYEQYF. Written as DNA, the CDR3 is TGCAGCGCCAGGACTAGCGAGACCTACGAGCAGTATTTC. The whole variable domain, remainder taken from reference TRBV29-1 and TRBJ2-5, is SAVISQKPSRDICQRGTSLTIQCQVDSQVTMMFWYRQQPGQSLTLIATANQGSEATYESGFVIDKFPISRPNLTFSTLTVSNMSPEDSSIYLCSARTSETYEQYFGPGTRLLVL.

The J gene is TRBJ1-1, the V gene TRBV15; D is unresolved. V gave up 4 bases and J gave up 7 bases, with 10 bases separating them. The CDR3 length is 12 residues. CDR1 and CDR2 (germline): LNHNV, YYDKDF (reference sequence). The CDR3 DNA reads as TGTGCCACCAGCATCGGGCTTAGTGAAGCTTTCTTT. Its translation: CATSIGLSEAFF.

The CDR3 sequence is CASSVGESQETQYF. For the CDR3, the DNA is TGTGCCAGCTCGGTTGGGGAGTCCCAAGAGACCCAGTACTTC. The V call is TRBV9, the J call TRBJ2-5, with TRBD2 as a possible D gene (5 bases). V was shortened by 7 bases and J by 1 base, with 14 bases between the two germline ends. Germline V lookup: CDR1 SGDLS, CDR2 YYNGEE. This CDR3 has 14 residues.

This clonotype has just a few counts. This chain connects TRBV20-1 to TRBJ2-7; D possibly uses TRBD1 or TRBD2 (6 bases each). There are 12 residues in the CDR3. CDR1 and CDR2 from the germline V gene are DFQATT and SNEGSKA (reference sequence). Trimming removed 6 bases from V and 6 bases from J, with 15 bases in between. CDR3 sequence: CSAPGGGLEQYF. CDR3 coding DNA: TGCAGTGCCCCCGGAGGGGGTCTCGAGCAGTACTTC.